Only one count was recorded for the clone carrying this T cell receptor (beta chain). These data originate in a study of blood T cell repertoires in COVID-19. For the study at large: COVID-19 samples, acute and convalescent, were from the United States, Italy and Spain. Nucleic acid was either cDNA or gDNA, and it came from T cells, B-cell-depleted T cells, or PBMCs.

Per the study methods: The authors estimated nucleated cell counts from reference gene primer amplification. Generated by immunoSEQ multiplex PCR, the TCRdb table keeps only in-frame clones and is missing some. The DNA was the basis for D and trimming; V, J and clone size are from that table. Among 27,000 or so clones listed, 85% to 90% were seen once. The CDR3 consists of 17 residues. The V gene's germline CDR1 is GTSNPN and CDR2 SVGIG (reference sequence). V lost 0 bases and J lost 0, with 17 bases in between. The source material was peripheral blood. The chain carries TRBV30 and TRBJ1-1; D gene uncertain. The clonotype originates from a man aged 70-80 years with active COVID-19. CDR3 region: CAWSVNYGRLMNTEAFF. In nucleotides, the CDR3 is TGTGCCTGGAGTGTTAATTATGGCCGACTCATGAACACTGAAGCTTTCTTT.